The 29 T cell receptor beta chains in this list originate from one sample, sequenced in a study of T cells and Merkel cell carcinoma outcomes. This table comes from immunoSEQ multiplex PCR, and its TCRdb copy is limited to in-frame clones, with some not included. The sample lists about 4,200 clones, around 92% occurring once. Sequencing input: tumor tissue from Merkel cell carcinoma. These receptors were collected from a human donor with Merkel cell carcinoma.

In DNA, the CDR3 is TGTGCCAGCAGTGGGGAACGGGAGGGCTACGAGCAGTACTTC. Translation gives CASSGEREGYEQYF. The chain employs TRBV27 and TRBJ2-7; 8 bases agree with TRBD2. Trimming removed 5 bases from V and 3 bases from J; junction bases left unmatched: 6. In germline, CDR1 is MNHEY, CDR2 SMNVEV (reference sequence). The CDR3 covers 14 residues.

V gene TRBV10-3 combines with J gene TRBJ1-1; TRBD1 aligns across 7 bases. Germline V gene data show CDR1 as ENHRY and CDR2 as SYGVKD. Unmatched junction bases numbered 10, after V lost 6 bases and J lost 3 bases. The CDR3 spans 15 residues. The CDR3 reads CAIRRQGPLYTEAFF. As DNA, the CDR3 is TGTGCCATCAGGAGACAGGGACCTCTTTACACTGAAGCTTTCTTT.

The gene calls are TRBV28 and TRBJ1-1; no reliable D call. The CDR3 totals 12 residues. V lost 7 bases and J 3 bases, leaving 9 bases between the germline ends. Germline V gene lookup returns CDR1 MDHEN and CDR2 SYDVKM. The CDR3 sequence: CASNLRYTEAFF. The CDR3 bases are TGTGCCAGCAACCTCAGGTACACTGAAGCTTTCTTT. Drawing the rest from reference TRBV28 and TRBJ1-1, the complete variable domain is DVKVTQSSRYLVKRTGEKVFLECVQDMDHENMFWYRQDPGLGLRLIYFSYDVKMKEKGDIPEGYSVSREKKERFSLILESASTNQTSMYLCASNLRYTEAFFGQGTRLTVV.

The chain couples TRBV7-9 to TRBJ2-1; no firm D call. There are 11 residues in the CDR3. The germline V and J ends were trimmed by 7 bases and 12 bases, with 13 bases remaining between them. The germline V gene encodes CDR1 SEHNR and CDR2 FQNEAQ (reference sequence). The CDR3 DNA follows: TGTGCCAGCACCCAGCGCTTCGGGCAGTTCTTC. This codes for CASTQRFGQFF.

This clone turned up a few times. V gene TRBV4-2 combines with J gene TRBJ2-1, with 11 bases that match TRBD2. Germline trimming cut 4 bases from V and 6 bases from J; bases unmatched to any gene: 11. The CDR3 loop spans 17 amino acids. Germline V gives CDR1 LGHNA, CDR2 YNFKEQ. The CDR3 DNA is TGTGCCAGCAGCCGTAGGGAGATAGCGGGAGGGAGCAATGAGCAGTTCTTC. The encoded protein is CASSRREIAGGSNEQFF.

J is TRBJ2-7 and V is TRBV19, with D unclear. With 3 bases removed from V and 3 bases from J, the gap between germline ends came to 9 bases. The V gene's germline CDR1 is LNHDA and CDR2 SQIVND (reference sequence). This CDR3 region has 13 residues. CDR3 in DNA: TGTGCCAGTAGTATCCGGCCCGACTACGAGCAGTACTTC. Translated: CASSIRPDYEQYF.

The chain employs TRBV1 and TRBJ2-5. TRBV1 is termed a pseudogene. This CDR3 region has 11 residues. The CDR3 spells CTSSRIGTQYF. The CDR3, as DNA: TGCACCAGCAGCCGTATCGGAACCCAGTACTTC.

V and J are TRBV19 and TRBJ1-5; 7 bases are shared with TRBD1. With 4 bases clipped from V and 3 bases from J, the junction kept 6 bases outside the gene matches. The CDR3 is 15 residues long. CDR1 is LNHDA and CDR2 is SQIVND in the germline V gene (reference sequence). This CDR3 is CASSTSTGLNQPQHF. The CDR3 DNA follows: TGTGCCAGTAGTACTTCGACAGGGCTCAATCAGCCCCAGCATTTT.

The chain has TRBV5-1 and TRBJ1-2; D not resolved. Germline lookup yields CDR1 SGHRS and CDR2 YFSETQ. Trimming stripped 0 bases from V and 1 base from J, with 7 bases between. CDR3 length: 14 residues. Here the CDR3 reads CASSLEPDNYGYTF. DNA for the CDR3: TGCGCCAGCAGCTTGGAACCGGATAACTATGGCTACACCTTC.

This chain uses TRBV18 with TRBJ1-2; weak D call: TRBD1 (5 bases). The V end was cut by 1 base, the J end by 0 bases, with 9 bases between. The CDR3 spans 15 residues. Germline loops: CDR1 KGHSH, CDR2 LQKENI. DNA for the CDR3: TGTGCCAGCTCACCACAAGACAGAGCTAACTATGGCTACACCTTC. Translation gives CASSPQDRANYGYTF.

The rearrangement links TRBV7-2 to TRBJ2-2; no clear D. The germline V gene has CDR1 SGHTA and CDR2 FQGNSA. The CDR3 length is 15 residues. Trimming shortened V by 4 bases and J by 7 bases, and 16 bases separated the two germline ends. CDR3 loop: CASSSTTGLSGELFF. In nucleotides, the CDR3 is TGTGCCAGCAGCTCAACGACTGGCCTGAGCGGGGAGCTGTTTTTT.

This clone was picked up one time. The chain joins TRBV29-1 to TRBJ1-2; D not resolved. V was trimmed by 7 bases and J by 7 bases, leaving 13 bases between them. Germline loops: CDR1 SQVTM, CDR2 ANQGSEA. CDR3 length: 11 residues. This CDR3 is CSALLGGGYTF. CDR3 bases: TGCAGCGCCTTGCTTGGTGGTGGCTACACCTTC.

The rearrangement links TRBV10-3 to TRBJ2-1; 7 bases map to TRBD2. The V and J ends lost 10 bases and 2 bases, in that order; junction bases with no gene match: 8. The CDR3 loop spans 14 amino acids. Germline V gives CDR1 ENHRY, CDR2 SYGVKD. Here the CDR3 DNA reads TGTGCCACCGGGGCGGGAGTTACCTACAATGAGCAGTTCTTC. Translation: CATGAGVTYNEQFF.

As for this clone: Other nucleotide sequences in the sample specify the same CDR3. V usage is TRBV9 and J usage is TRBJ1-2; D uncertain. The V and J ends lost 0 bases and 5 bases respectively, with 8 bases between them. The germline V gene encodes CDR1 SGDLS and CDR2 YYNGEE. There are 13 residues in the CDR3. CDR3 amino acids: CASSVGGDYGYTF. The CDR3 DNA is TGTGCCAGCAGCGTAGGTGGGGATTATGGCTACACCTTC. Together with reference TRBV9 and TRBJ1-2, the CDR3 gives the full variable domain: DSGVTQTPKHLITATGQRVTLRCSPRSGDLSVYWYQQSLDQGLQFLIQYYNGEERAKGNILERFSAQQFPDLHSELNLSSLELGDSALYFCASSVGGDYGYTFGSGTRLTVV.

The genes are TRBV27 and TRBJ1-1; 9 nucleotides align to TRBD1. After removal of 5 bases from V and 4 bases from J, the junction contained 5 bases not matched to a gene. Germline V gives CDR1 MNHEY, CDR2 SMNVEV (reference sequence). This CDR3 contains 14 residues. The CDR3 nucleotides are TGTGCCAGCAGTGTGGACAGGGGAGGCACTGAAGCTTTCTTT. Residues: CASSVDRGGTEAFF.

This chain links TRBV15 with TRBJ1-4; D is unresolved. V gave up 0 bases and J gave up 8 bases, with 13 bases separating them. Germline CDR1 is LNHNV and CDR2 is YYDKDF (reference sequence). The CDR3 length is 15 residues. CDR3 sequence: CATSRDSSSGEKLFF. The CDR3, as DNA: TGTGCCACCAGCAGAGATTCATCGTCTGGGGAAAAACTGTTTTTT.

The CDR3 protein is CASSKGTGIETQYF. In DNA form, the CDR3 reads TGTGCCAGCAGCAAAGGGACAGGGATAGAGACCCAGTACTTC. The chain employs TRBV11-3 and TRBJ2-5; 9 bases fit TRBD1. From germline, CDR1 is SGHNT and CDR2 YENEEA. The V and J ends lost 5 bases and 4 bases, in that order; junction bases with no gene match: 5. The CDR3 consists of 14 residues. The whole variable domain, remainder taken from reference TRBV11-3 and TRBJ2-5, is EAGVVQSPRYKIIEKKQPVAFWCNPISGHNTLYWYLQNLGQGPELLIRYENEEAVDDSQLPKDRFSAERLKGVDSTLKIQPAELGDSAVYLCASSKGTGIETQYFGPGTRLLVL.

The chain employs TRBV18 and TRBJ1-5, with a tentative D call TRBD1 (6 bases). From germline, CDR1 is KGHSH and CDR2 LQKENI. With 2 bases removed from V and 5 bases from J, the gap between germline ends came to 10 bases. This CDR3 is 14 amino acids long. In DNA form, the CDR3 reads TGTGCCAGCTCACCAAGGGGGTTGGATCAGCCCCAGCATTTT. Encoded protein: CASSPRGLDQPQHF.

The J gene is TRBJ2-1, the V gene TRBV2, with 10 bases fitting TRBD2. The ends lost 1 base at V and 7 bases at J; junction bases unmatched: 4. Germline values: CDR1 SNHLY, CDR2 FYNNEI. The CDR3 length is 15 residues. CDR3 region: CASSEDLAGENEQFF. CDR3 nucleotide sequence: TGTGCCAGCAGTGAAGATCTAGCGGGGGAGAATGAGCAGTTCTTC.

V and J are TRBV15 and TRBJ1-4; no clear D gene. V was trimmed by 2 bases and J by 4 bases, leaving 8 bases between them. Germline V CDR1 and CDR2: LNHNV, YYDKDF (reference sequence). This CDR3 spans 14 amino acids. The DNA for the CDR3 is TGTGCCACCAGCAGAACCGGAAGTAATGAAAAACTGTTTTTT. As protein: CATSRTGSNEKLFF.

The gene calls are TRBV25-1 and TRBJ2-1; D unclear. Looked up from germline, CDR1 is MGHDK and CDR2 is SYGVNS. Trimming shortened V by 5 bases and J by 9 bases, and 5 bases separated the two germline ends. The CDR3 contains 10 residues. The CDR3 loop is CASSMGEQFF. CDR3 DNA sequence: TGTGCCAGCAGTATGGGTGAGCAGTTCTTC.

V usage is TRBV28 and J usage is TRBJ2-5; D perhaps matches TRBD2 (5 bases). Germline loops: CDR1 MDHEN, CDR2 SYDVKM. With 2 bases removed from V and 1 base from J, the gap between germline ends came to 8 bases. This CDR3 has 14 amino acids. CDR3 coding DNA: TGTGCCAGCAGTTTAGTCCTAGCCCAAGAGACCCAGTACTTC. Its protein is CASSLVLAQETQYF.

The chain employs TRBV6-6 and TRBJ2-4, with D possibly TRBD2 on 6 matching bases. Germline V gene lookup returns CDR1 MNHNY and CDR2 SVGAGI (reference sequence). Trimming cost V 4 bases and J 7 bases, with 20 bases left between them. The CDR3 runs 16 residues. CDR3 sequence reads: CASSFPGGRGWNIQYF. The DNA of the CDR3 is TGTGCCAGCAGTTTCCCCGGGGGTCGAGGGTGGAACATTCAGTACTTC.

The rearrangement joins TRBV19 to TRBJ1-3; D gene uncertain. Germline V gives CDR1 LNHDA, CDR2 SQIVND (reference sequence). Trimming left V 2 bases short and J 4 bases short, with 9 bases between. The CDR3 totals 14 residues. The CDR3 DNA is TGTGCCAGTAGTATAAGGCAGAGGGGAAACACCATATATTTT. It is translated as CASSIRQRGNTIYF.

This chain uses TRBV14 with TRBJ2-1; D may be TRBD2 (5 bases). Germline V lookup: CDR1 SGHDN, CDR2 FVKESK. This CDR3 is built from 13 residues. Trimming took 0 bases from V and 9 from J, leaving 9 bases between them. The CDR3 loop is CASSQELSGEQFF. The CDR3 DNA reads as TGTGCCAGCAGCCAAGAATTAAGCGGTGAGCAGTTCTTC.

This clone was seen only once. The genes are TRBV5-6 and TRBJ1-6; 8 positions match TRBD1. J was trimmed by 9 bases and V by 2 bases; bases with no gene match: 7. Germline CDR1 reads SGHDT; CDR2 reads YYEEEE. The CDR3 has 15 residues. Here the CDR3 DNA reads TGTGCCAGCAGCTTCGAAGGACAGGGCATTTCACCCCTCCACTTT. It translates to CASSFEGQGISPLHF.

The CDR3 spells CASSQDWGERETQYF. The CDR3 coding sequence is TGCGCCAGCAGCCAAGATTGGGGGGAGCGAGAGACCCAGTACTTC. V usage is TRBV4-3 and J usage is TRBJ2-5; D possibly corresponds to TRBD2 (6 bases). Germline V lookup: CDR1 LGHNA, CDR2 YSLEER. Trimming cost V 0 bases and J 4 bases, with 12 bases left between them. The CDR3 length is 15 residues.

The rearrangement joins TRBV7-2 to TRBJ2-3; the D gene is possibly TRBD2 (5 bases). Germline V lookup: CDR1 SGHTA, CDR2 FQGNSA. CDR3 length equals 16 residues. V lost 1 base, J lost 1 base, and 12 bases lay in between. CDR3: CASSLVSGLGTDTQYF. CDR3 nucleotides: TGTGCCAGCAGCTTAGTTTCCGGACTCGGCACAGATACGCAGTATTTT.

This rearrangement joins TRBV5-1 to TRBJ2-6, with D uncertain. Germline CDR1 and CDR2: SGHRS and YFSETQ. The CDR3 sequence is 11 residues long. V dropped 5 bases and J dropped 6 bases, with 3 bases sitting between them. CDR3: CASREANVLTF. In DNA form, the CDR3 reads TGCGCCAGCAGAGAGGCCAACGTCCTGACTTTC.